Below are 26 T cell receptor beta chains sequenced from a single sample in a study of technical replicates of blood from a few donors. Measured with immunoSEQ multiplex PCR; TCRdb has only the in-frame clones, and not every one. Among 70,000 to 95,000 clones listed, about nine tenths were seen once. Sequencing input: T cells isolated from PBMCs. These receptors were taken from a human donor in good health. Some clones in this sample may be carry-over from other donors' samples.

J is TRBJ2-5 and V is TRBV4-1; possible D gene TRBD1, 6 bases. This CDR3 comprises 15 residues. The V and J ends lost 7 bases and 5 bases respectively, with 20 bases between them. Germline CDR1 MGHRA, CDR2 YSYEKL. The DNA of the CDR3 is TGCGCCAGCACCGAAGGTACAGCAGGGGTCGAGACCCAGTACTTC. This sequence encodes CASTEGTAGVETQYF.

This chain joins TRBV27 and TRBJ2-7; 7 positions match TRBD1. This CDR3 contains 14 residues. CDR1 and CDR2 (germline): MNHEY, SMNVEV (reference sequence). J gave up 2 bases and V 4 bases, and 5 bases lay outside the gene matches. The CDR3 region has the DNA TGTGCCAGCAGTTGGACAGGCCAGGCCTACGAGCAGTACTTC. Translated: CASSWTGQAYEQYF.

The count of this clone is one. The chain uses TRBV18 and TRBJ2-1; D is perhaps TRBD1 (6 bases). The germline gives CDR1 KGHSH, CDR2 LQKENI. Trimming took 8 bases from V and 1 from J, leaving 18 bases between them. This CDR3 has 16 residues. The CDR3 is CASAGQTGRSYNEQFF. CDR3 DNA: TGTGCCAGCGCGGGCCAAACAGGGAGATCCTACAATGAGCAGTTCTTC.

This rearrangement joins TRBV7-3 to TRBJ1-3; 8 bases line up with TRBD1. From germline, CDR1 is SGHTA and CDR2 FQGTGA. This CDR3 is 16 amino acids long. The V gene end was trimmed by 1 base and the J gene end by 1 base; junction bases not matched to a gene: 3. CDR3 sequence (DNA): TGTGCCAGCAGCTTAATCGGACAGGGATCTGGAAACACCATATATTTT. The encoded protein is CASSLIGQGSGNTIYF.

The V gene is TRBV2, the J gene TRBJ2-5; D may be TRBD1 (5 bases). Deletions cut 2 bases from V and 1 base from J, with 5 bases between. The CDR3 spans 13 residues. Per the germline V gene, CDR1 is SNHLY and CDR2 is FYNNEI. The CDR3 nucleotides are TGTGCCAGCAGTGAACAGGGCCAAGAGACCCAGTACTTC. Its translation is CASSEQGQETQYF.

The V gene is TRBV4-2, the J gene TRBJ2-1, with TRBD1 matching over 9 bases. This CDR3 has 17 amino acids. Unmatched junction bases numbered 14, after V lost 4 bases and J lost 7 bases. The V gene's germline CDR1 is LGHNA and CDR2 YNFKEQ. The CDR3 spells CASSPQRGTGSENEQFF. As DNA, the CDR3 is TGTGCCAGCAGCCCCCAGAGGGGGACAGGGTCGGAAAATGAGCAGTTCTTC.

The chain recombines TRBV6-6 with TRBJ2-4, with D perhaps matching TRBD1 (6 bases). This CDR3 is 14 amino acids long. V was clipped by 5 bases and J by 6 bases, with 14 bases between them. CDR1 and CDR2 (germline): MNHNY, SVGAGI (reference sequence). Written as DNA, the CDR3 is TGTGCCAGCAGTCCGGGACAATGGGGAAACATTCAGTACTTC. Translated: CASSPGQWGNIQYF.

This chain uses TRBV29-1 with TRBJ1-2; no clear D. The germline gives CDR1 SQVTM, CDR2 ANQGSEA. CDR3 length equals 12 residues. Trimming shortened V by 1 base and J by 4 bases, and 7 bases separated the two germline ends. As DNA, the CDR3 is TGCAGCGTTGAAGTCGACTTCTATGGCTACACCTTC. Translated, it gives CSVEVDFYGYTF. The full variable domain, its missing parts supplied by reference TRBV29-1 and TRBJ1-2, is SAVISQKPSRDICQRGTSLTIQCQVDSQVTMMFWYRQQPGQSLTLIATANQGSEATYESGFVIDKFPISRPNLTFSTLTVSNMSPEDSSIYLCSVEVDFYGYTFGSGTRLTVV.

The chain uses TRBV18 and TRBJ2-5; D is unresolved. The CDR3 is 14 amino acids. The germline gives CDR1 KGHSH, CDR2 LQKENI. V gave up 3 bases and J gave up 5 bases, with 13 bases separating them. The CDR3 here is CASSPRQIRETQYF. As DNA, the CDR3 is TGTGCCAGCTCACCGCGACAAATCAGGGAGACCCAGTACTTC.

The gene calls are TRBV2 and TRBJ2-3; 9 bases are a match to TRBD2. Trimming cost V 3 bases and J 0 bases; bases outside gene matches: 4. This CDR3 has 16 residues. CDR1 and CDR2 (germline): SNHLY, FYNNEI. CDR3 in amino acids: CASSELAGTSTDTQYF. CDR3 nucleotide sequence: TGTGCCAGCAGTGAGCTAGCGGGGACTAGCACAGATACGCAGTATTTT.

V usage is TRBV6-1 and J usage is TRBJ1-6; D may be TRBD1 (5 bases). Per germline, CDR1 MNHNS and CDR2 SASEGT. This CDR3 region has 15 residues. V dropped 3 bases and J dropped 6 bases, with 12 bases sitting between them. The CDR3 spells CASSERGRINSPLHF. DNA for the CDR3: TGTGCCAGCAGTGAGCGGGGACGGATTAATTCACCCCTCCACTTT.

The V gene is TRBV29-1, the J gene TRBJ1-3; D is undetermined. V dropped 3 bases and J dropped 2 bases, with 2 bases sitting between them. CDR1 is SQVTM, CDR2 ANQGSEA, per germline. The CDR3 consists of 11 residues. This CDR3 is CSVDTGNTIYF. The CDR3 DNA reads as TGCAGCGTTGACACTGGAAACACCATATATTTT.

In this sample, this clone turned up once. This rearrangement joins TRBV27 to TRBJ2-3; D gene ambiguous. The CDR3 covers 17 residues. V was trimmed by 2 bases and J by 3 bases, leaving 18 bases between them. Germline V lookup: CDR1 MNHEY, CDR2 SMNVEV (reference sequence). The CDR3 DNA is TGTGCCAGCAGTTTAATTACCCCAAACTATGGTACAGATACGCAGTATTTT. This gives the protein CASSLITPNYGTDTQYF.

The chain combines TRBV6-5 with TRBJ1-2; 7 positions match TRBD1. Germline V gives CDR1 MNHEY, CDR2 SVGAGI. J gave up 6 bases and V 6 bases, and 13 bases lay outside the gene matches. CDR3 length: 15 amino acids. The CDR3 is CASSLIPQGIHGYTF. The DNA for the CDR3 is TGTGCCAGCAGCCTCATACCACAGGGGATTCATGGCTACACCTTC.

The V and J genes are TRBV6-1 and TRBJ1-1, with 9 bases fitting TRBD1. The CDR3 covers 13 residues. The V gene end was trimmed by 10 bases and the J gene end by 2 bases; junction bases not matched to a gene: 5. Germline V CDR1 and CDR2: MNHNS, SASEGT. CDR3 DNA: TGTGCCACCCCGGGACAGGGAAACACTGAAGCTTTCTTT. As protein: CATPGQGNTEAFF.

The rearrangement uses TRBV27 and TRBJ2-1; 11 bases line up with TRBD1. Trimming removed 0 bases from V and 7 bases from J; junction bases left unmatched: 2. Per the germline V gene, CDR1 is MNHEY and CDR2 is SMNVEV (reference sequence). This CDR3 spans 15 amino acids. CDR3 DNA sequence: TGTGCCAGCAGTTTATCGGGGACAGGGGGGAATGAGCAGTTCTTC. Translating it yields CASSLSGTGGNEQFF.

This chain joins TRBV7-2 and TRBJ2-7, with D perhaps matching TRBD1 (6 bases). Germline V CDR1 and CDR2: SGHTA, FQGNSA. This CDR3 is 15 amino acids long. Trimming removed 5 bases at V and 0 bases at J, with 14 bases between. The CDR3 sequence: CASSLVTGSSYEQYF. CDR3 in DNA: TGTGCCAGCAGCCTAGTGACAGGTTCCTCCTACGAGCAGTACTTC.

The chain couples TRBV27 to TRBJ1-5; TRBD1 matches 8 bases. CDR3 length: 14 amino acids. V was pared by 8 bases and J by 1 base, with 4 bases of the junction left unmatched. Germline loops: CDR1 MNHEY, CDR2 SMNVEV (reference sequence). The CDR3 loop reads CASQTGGSNQPQHF. As DNA, the CDR3 is TGTGCCAGCCAAACAGGGGGGAGCAATCAGCCCCAGCATTTT.

The CDR3 loop is CSVVESPMNTEAFF. Here the CDR3 DNA reads TGCAGCGTTGTTGAGAGTCCGATGAACACTGAAGCTTTCTTT. The J gene is TRBJ1-1, the V gene TRBV29-1; D remains ambiguous. CDR3 size: 14 residues. The germline V and J ends were trimmed by 4 bases and 0 bases, with 12 bases remaining between them. Per the germline V gene, CDR1 is SQVTM and CDR2 is ANQGSEA.

The V call is TRBV28, the J call TRBJ2-7; a possible D gene is TRBD2 (6 bases). Germline assignment: CDR1 MDHEN and CDR2 SYDVKM. The CDR3 sequence is 14 residues long. The V and J ends lost 7 bases and 3 bases respectively, with 16 bases between them. CDR3 residues: CASTYSGGHYEQYF. The DNA of the CDR3 is TGTGCCAGCACCTATAGCGGAGGACACTACGAGCAGTACTTC.

The chain uses TRBV7-2 and TRBJ2-7, with TRBD2 identical over 9 bases. Germline CDR1 SGHTA, CDR2 FQGNSA. Trimming at V came to 2 bases and at J to 4 bases, leaving 6 bases not matched to a gene. The CDR3 runs to 15 residues. The CDR3 DNA sequence: TGTGCCAGCAGCTTATCTGCGGGAGGGCCTTACGAGCAGTACTTC. It is translated as CASSLSAGGPYEQYF.

The count of this clone is one. The chain combines TRBV11-3 with TRBJ2-7; TRBD1 matches 9 bases. The CDR3 sequence is 15 residues long. The germline gives CDR1 SGHNT, CDR2 YENEEA. Trimming removed 6 bases from V and 6 bases from J; junction bases left unmatched: 12. CDR3 sequence: CASSDAGTGRREQYF. The CDR3, as DNA: TGTGCCAGCAGTGACGCCGGGACAGGGAGACGCGAGCAGTACTTC.

This chain connects TRBV5-5 to TRBJ2-7; D ambiguous. This CDR3 region has 12 residues. Trimming left V 0 bases short and J 6 bases short, with 7 bases between. Looked up from germline, CDR1 is SGHKS and CDR2 is YYEKEE (reference sequence). CDR3 sequence reads: CASSLADSEQYF. CDR3 sequence (DNA): TGTGCCAGCAGCTTGGCCGACTCCGAGCAGTACTTC.

The rearrangement uses TRBV27 and TRBJ2-7; 9 bases map to TRBD1. The CDR3 consists of 17 residues. CDR1 is MNHEY, CDR2 SMNVEV, per germline (reference sequence). V was pared by 5 bases and J by 5 bases, with 16 bases of the junction left unmatched. The CDR3 DNA sequence: TGTGCCAGCAGTCAACGAAAGACCGGGACAGGGCTTCACGAGCAGTACTTC. Translated: CASSQRKTGTGLHEQYF.

V and J are TRBV6-5 and TRBJ2-7; 8 nucleotides align to TRBD2. The CDR3 runs 14 residues. V was pared by 2 bases and J by 6 bases, with 6 bases of the junction left unmatched. Germline lookup yields CDR1 MNHEY and CDR2 SVGAGI. The CDR3 region is CASSYISGSSEQYF. CDR3 nucleotides: TGTGCCAGCAGTTACATCAGCGGGAGCTCCGAGCAGTACTTC.

The sample holds one count of this clone. The V call is TRBV27, the J call TRBJ1-2; D might be TRBD1 (6 bases). The CDR3 length is 12 residues. Between the trimmed V and J ends, which lost 4 bases and 8 bases, there was a span of 11 bases. Germline V gene data show CDR1 as MNHEY and CDR2 as SMNVEV (reference sequence). CDR3 protein: CASSYQGRGYTF. CDR3 coding DNA: TGTGCCAGCAGTTATCAGGGGAGAGGCTACACCTTC.